Each of the 9 T cell receptor beta chains below was sequenced from the same sample in a study of T-cell reconstitution after alpha-beta-depleted transplantation in children. Unique molecular identifiers were built into the TCRbeta library. TCRdb used MiXCR to reprocess the PCR reads, holding one entry per CDR3 protein. This table has 490,000 or so distinct CDR3 sequences, 10% appearing once. Sequences were derived from PBMCs, sampled before TCRalphabeta/CD19-depleted stem cell transplant. The receptors come from a child aged 2-15 years with inherited bone marrow failure, due to receive a stem cell transplant.

J is TRBJ2-1 and V is TRBV12-3 or TRBV12-4; TRBD2 matches at 10 bases. This CDR3 is built from 18 residues. The V and J ends lost 3 bases and 8 bases, in that order; junction bases with no gene match: 16. CDR3 sequence reads: CASSFLVGASGSGDEQFF. The CDR3 DNA reads as TGTGCCAGCAGTTTTTTGGTTGGGGCTAGCGGGAGTGGTGATGAGCAGTTCTTC.

The chain joins TRBV2 to TRBJ2-2; D gene uncertain. Between the trimmed V and J ends, which lost 6 bases and 6 bases, there was a span of 8 bases. Germline CDR1 is SNHLY and CDR2 is FYNNEI. This CDR3 region has 12 residues. In DNA form, the CDR3 reads TGTGCCAGCAGCCACCCGGCCGGGGAGCTGTTTTTT. Encoded protein: CASSHPAGELFF.

This clonotype was found a few times. The chain joins TRBV29-1 to TRBJ2-7; unclear D gene. V lost 7 bases and J lost 5, with 18 bases in between. This CDR3 spans 13 amino acids. The germline CDR1 and CDR2 sequences are SQVTM and ANQGSEA. CDR3 in amino acids: CSAGRMVGNEQYF. The CDR3 DNA reads TGCAGCGCCGGTAGGATGGTAGGCAACGAGCAGTACTTC.

At least ten counts were recorded for this clonotype. The J gene is TRBJ1-2, the V gene TRBV24-1, with 7 bases matching TRBD1. The CDR3 totals 14 residues. Germline V gene sequence: CDR1 KGHDR, CDR2 SFDVKD. J lost 7 bases, V lost 4 bases, and 8 bases had no gene match. The CDR3 region is CATSEAGTEGGYTF. The CDR3, as DNA: TGTGCCACCAGTGAAGCCGGGACAGAGGGTGGCTACACCTTC.

This clonotype has at least ten counts. The chain is built from TRBV29-1 and TRBJ1-2, with D possibly TRBD1 on 5 matching bases. Germline lookup yields CDR1 SQVTM and CDR2 ANQGSEA. The CDR3 has 12 amino acids. Trimming shortened V by 7 bases and J by 8 bases, and 17 bases separated the two germline ends. In DNA, the CDR3 is TGCAGCGCGAGGGAGGGTTCAGGGGGCTACACCTTC. Translating gives CSAREGSGGYTF. Combining the CDR3 with reference TRBV29-1 and TRBJ1-2 gives the whole variable domain SAVISQKPSRDICQRGTSLTIQCQVDSQVTMMFWYRQQPGQSLTLIATANQGSEATYESGFVIDKFPISRPNLTFSTLTVSNMSPEDSSIYLCSAREGSGGYTFGSGTRLTVV.

J is TRBJ2-3 and V is TRBV10-3; 8 nucleotides agree with TRBD2. Germline V CDR1 and CDR2: ENHRY, SYGVKD. CDR3 length: 15 residues. V dropped 8 bases and J dropped 0; count of bases not matched to a gene: 7. The CDR3 DNA is TGTGCCATCTCCCTGACTAGCGAAAGCACAGATACGCAGTATTTT. Amino acid sequence: CAISLTSESTDTQYF.

This clonotype was counted ten times or more. V and J are TRBV11-2 and TRBJ2-7; TRBD2 matches 8 bases. The CDR3 totals 15 residues. CDR1 and CDR2 from the germline V gene are SGHAT and FQNNGV. J lost 0 bases, V lost 1 base, and 2 bases had no gene match. CDR3 residues: CASSLAGGFSYEQYF. The CDR3 nucleotides are TGTGCCAGCAGCTTAGCGGGAGGGTTCTCCTACGAGCAGTACTTC.

In its sample, this clonotype was seen many times. V usage is TRBV7-2 and J usage is TRBJ2-7; TRBD2 matches at 9 bases. Germline V CDR1 and CDR2: SGHTA, FQGNSA. V lost 2 bases, J lost 0 bases, and 2 bases stayed unmatched. The CDR3 is 15 residues long. DNA of the CDR3: TGTGCCAGCAGCTTACTACTAGCGGGCTCCTACGAGCAGTACTTC. This codes for CASSLLLAGSYEQYF.

This clonotype has a count of ten or more. The V gene is TRBV5-6, the J gene TRBJ2-2; 13 nucleotides line up with TRBD2. In germline, CDR1 is SGHDT, CDR2 YYEEEE. The CDR3 length is 15 residues. Trimming removed 5 bases from V and 10 bases from J; junction bases left unmatched: 8. The CDR3 DNA reads as TGTGCCAGCAGACCGTGGACTAGCGGGAGTTCGGAGCTGTTTTTT. Amino acids: CASRPWTSGSSELFF.